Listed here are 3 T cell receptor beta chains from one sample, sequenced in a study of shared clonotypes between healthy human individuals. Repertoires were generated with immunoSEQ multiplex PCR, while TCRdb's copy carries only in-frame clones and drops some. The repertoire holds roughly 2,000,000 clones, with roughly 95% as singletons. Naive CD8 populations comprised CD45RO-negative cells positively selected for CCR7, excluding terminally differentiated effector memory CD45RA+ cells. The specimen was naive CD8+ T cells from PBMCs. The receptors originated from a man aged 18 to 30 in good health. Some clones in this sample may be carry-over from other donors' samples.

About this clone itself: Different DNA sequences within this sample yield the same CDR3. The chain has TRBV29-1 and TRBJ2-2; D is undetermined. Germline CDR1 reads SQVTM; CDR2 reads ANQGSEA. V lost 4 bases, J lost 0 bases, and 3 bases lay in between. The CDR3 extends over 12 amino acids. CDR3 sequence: CSVGANTGELFF. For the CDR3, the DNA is TGCAGCGTTGGTGCGAACACCGGGGAGCTGTTTTTT.

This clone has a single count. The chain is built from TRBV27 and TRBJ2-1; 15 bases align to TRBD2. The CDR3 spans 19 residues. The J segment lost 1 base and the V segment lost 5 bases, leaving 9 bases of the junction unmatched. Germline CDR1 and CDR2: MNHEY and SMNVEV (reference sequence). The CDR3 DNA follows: TGTGCCAGCAGTACCACTGGACTAGCGGGAGGGCCATCCTACAATGAGCAGTTCTTC. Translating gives CASSTTGLAGGPSYNEQFF.

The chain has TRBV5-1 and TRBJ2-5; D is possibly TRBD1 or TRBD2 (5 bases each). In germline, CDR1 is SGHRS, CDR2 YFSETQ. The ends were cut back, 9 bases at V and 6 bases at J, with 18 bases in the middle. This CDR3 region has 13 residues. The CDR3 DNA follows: TGCGCCACCCCCTTAGAGGGGCGAAAGACCCAGTACTTC. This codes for CATPLEGRKTQYF.